This T cell receptor (beta chain) was found in a study of shared clonotypes between healthy human individuals. CDR1 is KGHSH, CDR2 LQKENI, per germline. The length of the CDR3 is 15 residues. V lost 6 bases, J lost 6 bases, and 19 bases lay in between. TCRdb's copy holds only in-frame clones and misses some; the assay was immunoSEQ multiplex PCR. This sample yields more than 2 million clones, of which 95% are seen a single time; 0.13% belongs to the top ten. The sample taken for sequencing was naive CD4+ T cells sorted from blood. Subset defined: CD45RA+ positively selected. The receptor comes from a man younger than 30 in good health. The chain combines TRBV18 with TRBJ2-3; D is uncertain. CDR3 sequence: CASSKTGTITDTQYF. The CDR3 DNA reads as TGTGCCAGCTCCAAAACGGGTACAATTACTGATACGCAGTATTTT.